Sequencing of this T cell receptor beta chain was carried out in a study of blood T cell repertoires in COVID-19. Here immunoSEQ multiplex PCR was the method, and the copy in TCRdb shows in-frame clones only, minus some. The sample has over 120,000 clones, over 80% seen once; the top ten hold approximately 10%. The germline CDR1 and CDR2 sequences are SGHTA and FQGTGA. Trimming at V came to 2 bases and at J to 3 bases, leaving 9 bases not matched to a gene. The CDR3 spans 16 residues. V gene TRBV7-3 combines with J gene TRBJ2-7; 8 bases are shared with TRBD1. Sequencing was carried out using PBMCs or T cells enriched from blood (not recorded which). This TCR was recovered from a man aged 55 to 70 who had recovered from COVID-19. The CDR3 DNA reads TGTGCCAGCAGCTTAGCTGGGACAGGAGGGGTCTACGAGCAGTACTTC. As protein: CASSLAGTGGVYEQYF.